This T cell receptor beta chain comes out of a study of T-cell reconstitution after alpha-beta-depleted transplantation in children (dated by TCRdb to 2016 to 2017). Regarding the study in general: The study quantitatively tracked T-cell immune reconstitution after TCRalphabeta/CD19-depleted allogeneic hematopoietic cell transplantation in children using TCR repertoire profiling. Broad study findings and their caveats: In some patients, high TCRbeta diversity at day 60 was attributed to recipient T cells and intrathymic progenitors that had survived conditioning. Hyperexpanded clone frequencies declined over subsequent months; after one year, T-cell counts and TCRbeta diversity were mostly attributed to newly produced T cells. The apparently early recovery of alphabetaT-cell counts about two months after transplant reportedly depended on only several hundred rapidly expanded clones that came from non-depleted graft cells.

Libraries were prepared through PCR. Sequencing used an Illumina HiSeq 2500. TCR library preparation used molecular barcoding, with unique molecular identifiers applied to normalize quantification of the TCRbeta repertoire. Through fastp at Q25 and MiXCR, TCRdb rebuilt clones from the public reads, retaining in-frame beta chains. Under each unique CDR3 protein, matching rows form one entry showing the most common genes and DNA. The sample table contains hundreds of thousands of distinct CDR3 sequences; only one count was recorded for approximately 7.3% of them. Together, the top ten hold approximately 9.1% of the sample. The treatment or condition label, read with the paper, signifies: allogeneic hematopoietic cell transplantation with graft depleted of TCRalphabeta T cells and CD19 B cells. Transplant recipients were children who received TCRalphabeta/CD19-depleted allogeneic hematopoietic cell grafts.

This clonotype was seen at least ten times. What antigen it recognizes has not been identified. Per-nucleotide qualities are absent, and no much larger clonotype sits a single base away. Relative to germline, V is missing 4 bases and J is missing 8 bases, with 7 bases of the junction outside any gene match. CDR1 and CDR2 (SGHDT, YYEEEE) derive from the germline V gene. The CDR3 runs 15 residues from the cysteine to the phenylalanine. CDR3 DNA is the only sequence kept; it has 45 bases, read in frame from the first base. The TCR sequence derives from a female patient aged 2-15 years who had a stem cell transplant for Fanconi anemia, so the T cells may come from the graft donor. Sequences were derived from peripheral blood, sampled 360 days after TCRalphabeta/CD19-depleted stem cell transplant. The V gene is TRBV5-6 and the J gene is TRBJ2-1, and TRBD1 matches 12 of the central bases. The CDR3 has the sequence CASSLTGTGGDEQFF. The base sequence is TGTGCCAGCAGCCTAACAGGGACAGGGGGCGATGAGCAGTTCTTC.